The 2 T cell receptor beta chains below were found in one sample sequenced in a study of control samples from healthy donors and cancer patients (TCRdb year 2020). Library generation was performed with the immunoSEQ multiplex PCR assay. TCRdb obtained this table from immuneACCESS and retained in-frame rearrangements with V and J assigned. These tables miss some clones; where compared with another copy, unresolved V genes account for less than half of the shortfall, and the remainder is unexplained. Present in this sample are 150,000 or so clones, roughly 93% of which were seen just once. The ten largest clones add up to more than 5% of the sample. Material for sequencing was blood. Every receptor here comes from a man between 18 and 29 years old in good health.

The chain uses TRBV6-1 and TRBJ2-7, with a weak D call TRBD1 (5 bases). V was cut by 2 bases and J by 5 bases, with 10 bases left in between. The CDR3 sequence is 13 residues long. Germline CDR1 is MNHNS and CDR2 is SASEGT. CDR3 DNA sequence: TGTGCCAGCAGTGAACGCAGGGTCGACGAGCAGTACTTC. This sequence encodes CASSERRVDEQYF.

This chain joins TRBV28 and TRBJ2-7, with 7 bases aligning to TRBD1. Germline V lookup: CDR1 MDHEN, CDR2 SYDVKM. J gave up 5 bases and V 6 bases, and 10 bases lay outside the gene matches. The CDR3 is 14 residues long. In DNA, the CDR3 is TGTGCCAGCAGGCCCGACAGGGAAGTCGACGAGCAGTACTTC. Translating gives CASRPDREVDEQYF.